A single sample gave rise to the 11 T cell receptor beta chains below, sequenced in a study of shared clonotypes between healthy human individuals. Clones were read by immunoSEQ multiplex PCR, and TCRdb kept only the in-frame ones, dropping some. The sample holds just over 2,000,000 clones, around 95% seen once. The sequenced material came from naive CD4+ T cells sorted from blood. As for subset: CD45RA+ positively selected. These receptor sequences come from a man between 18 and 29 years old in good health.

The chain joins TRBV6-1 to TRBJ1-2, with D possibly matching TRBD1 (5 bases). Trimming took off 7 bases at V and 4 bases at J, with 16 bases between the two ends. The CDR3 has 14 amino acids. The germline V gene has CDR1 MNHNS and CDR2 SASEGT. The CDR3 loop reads CASNRGRGSYGYTF. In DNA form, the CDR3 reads TGTGCCAGCAATCGGGGCCGAGGAAGCTATGGCTACACCTTC.

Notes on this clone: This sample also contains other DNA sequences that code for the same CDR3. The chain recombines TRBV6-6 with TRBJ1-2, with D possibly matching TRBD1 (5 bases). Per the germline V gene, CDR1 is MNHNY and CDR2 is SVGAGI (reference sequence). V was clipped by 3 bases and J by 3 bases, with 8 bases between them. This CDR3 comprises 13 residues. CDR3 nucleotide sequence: TGTGCCAGCAGTTATGGAGGGGACTATGGCTACACCTTC. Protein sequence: CASSYGGDYGYTF.

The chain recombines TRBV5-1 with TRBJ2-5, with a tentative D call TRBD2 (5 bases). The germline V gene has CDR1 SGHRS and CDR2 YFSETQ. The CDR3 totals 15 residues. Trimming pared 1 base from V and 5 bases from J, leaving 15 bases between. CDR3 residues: CASSLSSLQRETQYF. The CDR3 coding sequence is TGCGCCAGCAGCTTGTCGAGCCTCCAGCGGGAGACCCAGTACTTC.

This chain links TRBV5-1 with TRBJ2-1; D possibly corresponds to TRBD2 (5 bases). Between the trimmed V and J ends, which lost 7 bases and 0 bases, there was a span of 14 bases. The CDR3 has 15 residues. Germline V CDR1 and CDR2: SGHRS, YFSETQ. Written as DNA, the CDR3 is TGCGCCAGCGCCGGTAACGGGAACTCCTACAATGAGCAGTTCTTC. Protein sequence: CASAGNGNSYNEQFF.

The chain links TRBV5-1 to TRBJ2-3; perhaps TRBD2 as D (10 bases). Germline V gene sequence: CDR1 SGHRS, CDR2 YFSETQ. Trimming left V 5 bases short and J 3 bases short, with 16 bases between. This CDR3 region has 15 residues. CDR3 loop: CASSTSGTGTDTQYF. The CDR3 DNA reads TGCGCCAGCAGTACTAGCGGGACAGGGACAGATACGCAGTATTTT.

The CDR3 region is CASMSRQGNEKLFF. The CDR3 nucleotides are TGTGCCAGCATGAGCAGGCAGGGTAATGAAAAACTGTTTTTT. The chain combines TRBV6-1 with TRBJ1-4; tentatively, D is TRBD1 (5 bases). Per germline, CDR1 MNHNS and CDR2 SASEGT. CDR3 length: 14 amino acids. Trimming cost V 7 bases and J 4 bases, with 13 bases left between them.

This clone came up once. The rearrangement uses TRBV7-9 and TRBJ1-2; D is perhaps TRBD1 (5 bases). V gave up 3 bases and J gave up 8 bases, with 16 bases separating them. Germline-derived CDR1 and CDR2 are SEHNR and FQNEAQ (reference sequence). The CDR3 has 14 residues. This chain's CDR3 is CASSFLGGNQGYTF. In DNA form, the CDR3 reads TGTGCCAGCAGCTTTCTCGGGGGGAATCAGGGCTACACCTTC.

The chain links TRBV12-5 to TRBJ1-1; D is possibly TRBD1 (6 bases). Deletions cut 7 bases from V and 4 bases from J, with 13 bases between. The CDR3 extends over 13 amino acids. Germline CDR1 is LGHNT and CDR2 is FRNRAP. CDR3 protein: CASALEQGTEAFF. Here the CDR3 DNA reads TGTGCTAGTGCCCTGGAACAGGGCACTGAAGCTTTCTTT.

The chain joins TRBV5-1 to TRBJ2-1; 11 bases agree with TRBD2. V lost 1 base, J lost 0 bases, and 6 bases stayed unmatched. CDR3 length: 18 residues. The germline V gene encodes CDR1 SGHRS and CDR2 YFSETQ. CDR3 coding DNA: TGCGCCAGCAGCTTGTTTAGCGGGGGGGTACCCTCCTACAATGAGCAGTTCTTC. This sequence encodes CASSLFSGGVPSYNEQFF.

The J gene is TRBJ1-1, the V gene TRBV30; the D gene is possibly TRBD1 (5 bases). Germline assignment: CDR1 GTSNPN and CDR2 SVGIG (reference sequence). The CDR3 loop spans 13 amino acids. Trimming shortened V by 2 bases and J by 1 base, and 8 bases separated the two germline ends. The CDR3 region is CAWSLTGNTEAFF. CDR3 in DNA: TGTGCCTGGAGTTTAACAGGGAACACTGAAGCTTTCTTT.

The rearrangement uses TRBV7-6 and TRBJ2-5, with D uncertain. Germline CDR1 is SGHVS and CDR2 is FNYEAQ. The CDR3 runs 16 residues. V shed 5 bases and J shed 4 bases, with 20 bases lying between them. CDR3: CASSPITSSGAETQYF. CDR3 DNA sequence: TGTGCCAGCAGCCCGATTACGTCCTCAGGCGCAGAGACCCAGTACTTC.